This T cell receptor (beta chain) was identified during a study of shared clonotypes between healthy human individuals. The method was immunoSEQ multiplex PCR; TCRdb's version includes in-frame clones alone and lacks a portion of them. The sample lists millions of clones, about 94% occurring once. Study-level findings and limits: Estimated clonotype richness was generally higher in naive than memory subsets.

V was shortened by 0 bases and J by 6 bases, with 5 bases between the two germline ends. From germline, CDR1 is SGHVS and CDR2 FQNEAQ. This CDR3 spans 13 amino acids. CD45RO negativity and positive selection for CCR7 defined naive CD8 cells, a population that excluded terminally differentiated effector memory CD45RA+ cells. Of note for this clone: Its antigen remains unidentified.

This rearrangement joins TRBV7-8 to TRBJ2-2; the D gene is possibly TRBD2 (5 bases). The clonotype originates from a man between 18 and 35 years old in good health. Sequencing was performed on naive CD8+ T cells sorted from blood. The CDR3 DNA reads TGTGCCAGCAGCTTAGCCGGGGCCGGGGAGCTGTTTTTT. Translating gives CASSLAGAGELFF.